This entry lists 19 T cell receptor beta chains sequenced from one sample in a study of blood T cell repertoires in COVID-19. Sequencing was performed with immunoSEQ multiplex PCR; in TCRdb, only in-frame clones are kept and a portion is missing. Here the sample spans around 120,000 clones, around 80% being singletons. Sequencing used peripheral blood. The receptors originated from a man between 65 and 79 years old with active or convalescent COVID-19.

The chain has TRBV18 and TRBJ2-1; 11 bases fit TRBD2. V trimming: 5 bases; J trimming: 5 bases; junction bases outside the gene matches: 8. The CDR3 runs to 16 residues. Germline loops: CDR1 KGHSH, CDR2 LQKENI. The CDR3 DNA sequence: TGTGCCAGCTCAAACCCGGGACTAGCGGTTCACAATGAGCAGTTCTTC. It translates to CASSNPGLAVHNEQFF.

This chain connects TRBV4-2 to TRBJ2-7; maybe TRBD2 (6 bases). This CDR3 has 15 residues. Germline V lookup: CDR1 LGHNA, CDR2 YNFKEQ. Trimming stripped 1 base from V and 0 bases from J, with 10 bases between. This chain's CDR3 is CASSQVLAASYEQYF. The CDR3, as DNA: TGTGCCAGCAGCCAAGTGTTAGCGGCCTCCTACGAGCAGTACTTC.

The chain employs TRBV7-9 and TRBJ2-1; TRBD2 might be the D (5 bases). With 5 bases removed from V and 7 bases from J, the gap between germline ends came to 12 bases. CDR1 and CDR2 (germline): SEHNR, FQNEAQ (reference sequence). This CDR3 is built from 13 residues. The CDR3 sequence is CASSPRRGNEQFF. The CDR3 region has the DNA TGTGCCAGCAGCCCCAGACGGGGTAATGAGCAGTTCTTC.

J is TRBJ2-1 and V is TRBV7-9, with D perhaps matching TRBD1 (5 bases). V lost 8 bases and J lost 6, with 11 bases in between. The CDR3 contains 12 residues. CDR1 SEHNR and CDR2 FQNEAQ come from the germline V gene (reference sequence). The CDR3 sequence: CASEGVSNEQFF. The CDR3 DNA follows: TGTGCCAGCGAAGGGGTCAGCAATGAGCAGTTCTTC.

This chain links TRBV5-6 with TRBJ2-7, with D perhaps TRBD2 (5 bases). Germline values: CDR1 SGHDT, CDR2 YYEEEE. V lost 1 base and J lost 2, with 7 bases in between. The length of the CDR3 is 13 residues. The CDR3 spells CASSLYGAYEQYF. The CDR3 region has the DNA TGTGCCAGCAGCTTGTACGGGGCCTACGAGCAGTACTTC.

As to this clone: Different DNA sequences within this sample yield the same CDR3. This rearrangement joins TRBV3-1 (or the pseudogene TRBV3-2) to TRBJ2-1, with D possibly TRBD2 on 6 matching bases. The V gene's germline CDR1 is LGHDT and CDR2 YNNKEL (reference sequence). The CDR3 sequence is 13 residues long. Trimming took 0 bases from V and 7 from J, leaving 7 bases between them. CDR3 amino acids: CASSQDGGNEQFF. CDR3 in DNA: TGTGCCAGCAGCCAAGATGGGGGGAATGAGCAGTTCTTC.

The chain links TRBV10-3 to TRBJ2-7, with 9 bases lining up with TRBD1. Germline lookup yields CDR1 ENHRY and CDR2 SYGVKD. The V gene end was trimmed by 6 bases and the J gene end by 5 bases; junction bases not matched to a gene: 5. This CDR3 spans 13 amino acids. The CDR3 loop reads CAIRRTGGDEQYF. The DNA of the CDR3 is TGTGCCATCAGACGTACAGGGGGCGACGAGCAGTACTTC.

The chain combines TRBV19 with TRBJ1-1; 7 nucleotides agree with TRBD1. Germline V lookup: CDR1 LNHDA, CDR2 SQIVND (reference sequence). This CDR3 is built from 13 residues. The V gene end was trimmed by 9 bases and the J gene end by 1 base; junction bases not matched to a gene: 5. The CDR3 nucleotides are TGTGCCAGCGAGAGGACAGGGAACACTGAAGCTTTCTTT. It codes for CASERTGNTEAFF.

The rearrangement uses TRBV5-4 and TRBJ2-7; D might be TRBD2 (6 bases). This CDR3 spans 14 amino acids. CDR1 is SGHNT and CDR2 is YYREEE in the germline V gene (reference sequence). The ends were cut back, 2 bases at V and 5 bases at J, with 14 bases in the middle. CDR3 in amino acids: CASSFGGGENEQYF. The CDR3 DNA follows: TGTGCCAGCAGCTTCGGGGGAGGAGAGAACGAGCAGTACTTC.

This clone was counted a single time. The chain links TRBV23-1 to TRBJ1-2; no definite D call. TRBV23-1 counts as an open reading frame of uncertain function. This CDR3 is 15 amino acids long. The V and J ends lost 3 bases and 6 bases respectively, with 17 bases between them. The CDR3 sequence is CASSHPGGLTHGYTF. The CDR3 DNA is TGCGCCAGCAGTCATCCCGGTGGGCTAACGCATGGCTACACCTTC.

This clone was picked up a small number of times. This chain connects TRBV7-3 to TRBJ2-3; D might be TRBD2 (6 bases). Between the trimmed V and J ends, which lost 1 base and 3 bases, there was a span of 8 bases. CDR1 SGHTA and CDR2 FQGTGA come from the germline V gene. The CDR3 totals 14 residues. As DNA, the CDR3 is TGTGCCAGCAGCTTAAGCGGGGATACAGATACGCAGTATTTT. Residues: CASSLSGDTDTQYF.

The rearrangement joins TRBV2 to TRBJ1-6; TRBD1 aligns across 8 bases. The CDR3 runs to 14 residues. CDR1 SNHLY and CDR2 FYNNEI come from the germline V gene. The V segment lost 7 bases and the J segment 6 bases; nucleotides outside the gene matches: 5. The CDR3 sequence is CASTDRGSNSPLHF. The CDR3, as DNA: TGTGCCAGCACCGACAGGGGCTCTAATTCACCCCTCCACTTT. The variable domain in full, with the rest retrieved from reference TRBV2 and TRBJ1-6, is EPEVTQTPSHQVTQMGQEVILRCVPISNHLYFYWYRQILGQKVEFLVSFYNNEISEKSEIFDDQFSVERPDGSNFTLKIRSTKLEDSAMYFCASTDRGSNSPLHFGNGTRLTVT.

J is TRBJ1-6 and V is TRBV7-9; D uncertain. Germline assignment: CDR1 SEHNR and CDR2 FQNEAQ (reference sequence). Trimming took off 5 bases at V and 13 bases at J, with 21 bases between the two ends. There are 15 residues in the CDR3. Here the CDR3 reads CASSQLSSSAAPLHF. In DNA form, the CDR3 reads TGTGCCAGCAGCCAACTAAGCTCTTCCGCAGCTCCCCTCCACTTT.

This chain connects TRBV6-6 to TRBJ2-7; no firm D call. This CDR3 has 11 amino acids. Germline-derived CDR1 and CDR2 are MNHNY and SVGAGI (reference sequence). V shed 4 bases and J shed 4 bases, with 5 bases lying between them. CDR3 region: CASSFIYEQYF. The CDR3 DNA is TGTGCCAGCAGTTTCATTTACGAGCAGTACTTC.

This chain connects TRBV28 to TRBJ1-1, with D possibly TRBD1 on 6 matching bases. Trimming shortened V by 2 bases and J by 6 bases, and 19 bases separated the two germline ends. Germline CDR1 is MDHEN and CDR2 is SYDVKM. CDR3 size: 16 residues. The CDR3 DNA reads as TGTGCCAGCAGTTTACGGGGGGACACAGAAGTTCCTGAAGCTTTCTTT. Protein: CASSLRGDTEVPEAFF.

The chain links TRBV7-6 to TRBJ2-1; TRBD2 matches 7 bases. Germline loops: CDR1 SGHVS, CDR2 FNYEAQ. The CDR3 runs 15 residues. The ends lost 0 bases at V and 4 bases at J; junction bases unmatched: 3. As DNA, the CDR3 is TGTGCCAGCAGCTTAGCAGCTAGCGGATACAATGAGCAGTTCTTC. This codes for CASSLAASGYNEQFF.

DNA for the CDR3: TGCGCCAGCAGCTTGGTGACTAGCTCCTACGAGCAGTACTTC. This sequence encodes CASSLVTSSYEQYF. V and J are TRBV5-1 and TRBJ2-7, with D perhaps TRBD2 (6 bases). This CDR3 is built from 14 residues. The V gene lost 0 bases and the J gene lost 0 bases, with 7 bases spanning the gap. Germline CDR1 SGHRS, CDR2 YFSETQ.

The table lists this clone with a few counts. The chain combines TRBV5-4 with TRBJ1-2, with D uncertain. Trimming stripped 3 bases from V and 0 bases from J, with 15 bases between. This CDR3 spans 16 amino acids. From germline, CDR1 is SGHNT and CDR2 YYREEE (reference sequence). For the CDR3, the DNA is TGTGCCAGCAGCTCAAGAGTAATCCAAACTAACTATGGCTACACCTTC. It translates to CASSSRVIQTNYGYTF.

The chain has TRBV2 and TRBJ2-1; 7 bases agree with TRBD1. Germline V gene lookup returns CDR1 SNHLY and CDR2 FYNNEI. The V and J ends lost 7 bases and 5 bases, in that order; junction bases with no gene match: 5. CDR3 size: 13 residues. CDR3 in amino acids: CASTYQGDNEQFF. The DNA of the CDR3 is TGTGCCAGCACTTACCAGGGGGACAATGAGCAGTTCTTC.